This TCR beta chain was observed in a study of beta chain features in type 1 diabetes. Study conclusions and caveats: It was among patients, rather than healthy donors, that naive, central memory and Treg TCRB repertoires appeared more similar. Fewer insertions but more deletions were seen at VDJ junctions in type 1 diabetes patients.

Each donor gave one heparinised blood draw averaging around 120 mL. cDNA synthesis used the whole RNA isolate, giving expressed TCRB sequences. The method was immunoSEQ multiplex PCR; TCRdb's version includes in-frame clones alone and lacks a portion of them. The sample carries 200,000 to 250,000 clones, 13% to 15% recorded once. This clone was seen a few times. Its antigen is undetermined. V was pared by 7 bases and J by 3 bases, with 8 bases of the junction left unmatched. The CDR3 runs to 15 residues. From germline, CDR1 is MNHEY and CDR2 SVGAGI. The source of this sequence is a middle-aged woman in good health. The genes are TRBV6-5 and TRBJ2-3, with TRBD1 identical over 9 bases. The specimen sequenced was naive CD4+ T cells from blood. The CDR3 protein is CASTLAGTGTDTQYF. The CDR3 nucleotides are TGTGCCAGCACTTTAGCTGGGACAGGGACAGATACGCAGTATTTT.